This TCR beta chain originates from a study of cytomegalovirus exposure and HLA in healthy donors. Study-level points and caveats: Most TCR sequences showed up rarely, but some public TCRs showed up in many donors. The authors judged a highly shared variant cluster likely a sequencing artifact.

PCR amplification relied on 60 Vbeta primers (plus 13 Jbeta primers). The assay was immunoSEQ multiplex PCR, and TCRdb's table has in-frame clones only and misses some. In the table there are about 120,000 clones, approximately 81% of which are singletons. V was clipped by 8 bases and J by 4 bases; unmatched bases: 17. The CDR3 spans 17 residues. The V gene's germline CDR1 is MNHEY and CDR2 SMNVEV (reference sequence). A remark on this clone: Its antigen is still unknown.

This TCR came from a woman in her twenties or thirties in good health and CMV-seronegative. Sequenced input: PBMCs. The chain carries TRBV27 and TRBJ2-3; TRBD1 matches at 8 bases. CDR3 nucleotide sequence: TGTGCCAGCTGCCCCCTCGTTGGGCAGGGGGCTTCAGATACGCAGTATTTT. This sequence encodes CASCPLVGQGASDTQYF.